These 25 T cell receptor beta chains originate from one sample sequenced in a study of beta chain features in type 1 diabetes. Expressed TCRB transcripts were sequenced, since all the RNA that had been isolated was reverse transcribed. The repertoire was sequenced with immunoSEQ multiplex PCR; TCRdb's copy has only in-frame clones and lacks some. Here the sample spans some 500,000 clones, 9.5% to 12% being singletons. The sequenced sample was naive CD4+ T cells from blood. These receptors were obtained from a woman between 18 and 29 years old in good health.

The sample holds a few counts of this clone. The V and J genes are TRBV4-2 and TRBJ2-5; D gene unclear. This CDR3 has 16 amino acids. V shed 4 bases and J shed 1 base, with 16 bases lying between them. The V gene's germline CDR1 is LGHNA and CDR2 YNFKEQ. CDR3 sequence reads: CASSPVGLARQETQYF. As DNA, the CDR3 is TGTGCCAGCAGCCCGGTGGGGTTAGCCCGCCAAGAGACCCAGTACTTC.

This clone was seen at least ten times. The genes are TRBV15 and TRBJ2-1, with TRBD1 as a possible D gene (5 bases). This CDR3 spans 13 amino acids. Germline CDR1 is LNHNV and CDR2 is YYDKDF (reference sequence). Trimming took off 4 bases at V and 8 bases at J, with 12 bases between the two ends. For the CDR3, the DNA is TGTGCCACCAGCATAGGGGTAGGGGATGAGCAGTTCTTC. It yields the protein CATSIGVGDEQFF. The variable domain in full, with the rest retrieved from reference TRBV15 and TRBJ2-1, is DAMVIQNPRYQVTQFGKPVTLSCSQTLNHNVMYWYQQKSSQAPKLLFHYYDKDFNNEADTPDNFQSRRPNTSFCFLDIRSPGLGDTAMYLCATSIGVGDEQFFGPGTRLTVL.

The chain's CDR3 is CASSQDYPSSGNTIYF. CDR3 coding DNA: TGCGCCAGCAGCCAAGATTACCCGAGCTCTGGAAACACCATATATTTT. The gene calls are TRBV4-3 and TRBJ1-3; no clear D gene. Germline CDR1 LGHNA, CDR2 YSLEER. There are 16 residues in the CDR3. V lost 0 bases to trimming and J lost 0 bases, with 9 bases between them.

In its sample, this clone was seen a few times. The V and J genes are TRBV28 and TRBJ1-6, with a tentative D call TRBD1 (5 bases). Germline V CDR1 and CDR2: MDHEN, SYDVKM. The germline V and J ends were trimmed by 4 bases and 13 bases, with 14 bases remaining between them. The CDR3 has 13 residues. CDR3: CASSSPWGSPLHF. The CDR3 coding sequence is TGTGCCAGCAGTTCCCCGTGGGGGTCGCCCCTCCACTTT.

The chain couples TRBV10-3 to TRBJ2-2, with D unresolved. V gave up 2 bases and J gave up 2 bases, with 9 bases separating them. The CDR3 spans 15 residues. The germline CDR1 and CDR2 sequences are ENHRY and SYGVKD. This CDR3 reads CAISEAGTNTGELFF. The CDR3 DNA sequence: TGTGCCATCAGTGAGGCAGGCACCAACACCGGGGAGCTGTTTTTT.

V is TRBV10-3 and J is TRBJ1-1; the D gene is possibly TRBD1 (5 bases). V was shortened by 6 bases and J by 5 bases, with 10 bases between the two germline ends. CDR3 length: 12 amino acids. The germline CDR1 and CDR2 sequences are ENHRY and SYGVKD. CDR3 amino acids: CAISVQGTEAFF. In DNA form, the CDR3 reads TGTGCCATCAGCGTCCAGGGAACTGAAGCTTTCTTT.

The chain has TRBV7-2 and TRBJ2-4; TRBD1 matches 7 bases. Germline V gives CDR1 SGHTA, CDR2 FQGNSA. CDR3 length: 15 residues. The V gene end was trimmed by 4 bases and the J gene end by 8 bases; junction bases not matched to a gene: 11. CDR3 protein: CASSSQVAGGDIQYF. The CDR3 DNA follows: TGTGCCAGCAGCTCCCAGGTGGCAGGGGGAGACATTCAGTACTTC.

The CDR3 reads CASSALSTGGEKLFF. CDR3 coding DNA: TGCGCCAGCAGCGCCCTGTCCACAGGGGGCGAAAAACTGTTTTTT. The chain is built from TRBV5-1 and TRBJ1-4; TRBD1 matches at 9 bases. Germline CDR1 SGHRS, CDR2 YFSETQ. The CDR3 consists of 15 residues. The V segment lost 4 bases and the J segment 8 bases; nucleotides outside the gene matches: 9.

The gene calls are TRBV10-3 and TRBJ2-1; no clear D gene. CDR1 and CDR2 (germline): ENHRY, SYGVKD. The V gene lost 10 bases and the J gene lost 7 bases, with 17 bases spanning the gap. The CDR3 has 13 amino acids. CDR3 bases: TGTGCCAGCCCCTCCCCCGTACGTAATGAGCAGTTCTTC. Protein sequence: CASPSPVRNEQFF.

The chain couples TRBV2 to TRBJ1-4; D perhaps matches TRBD1 (6 bases). CDR1 is SNHLY and CDR2 is FYNNEI in the germline V gene. The CDR3 sequence is 12 residues long. With 4 bases removed from V and 8 bases from J, the gap between germline ends came to 8 bases. The CDR3 here is CASSADREKLFF. DNA for the CDR3: TGTGCCAGCAGTGCGGACAGAGAAAAACTGTTTTTT.

V and J are TRBV5-4 and TRBJ2-5, with 7 positions matching TRBD2. J was trimmed by 5 bases and V by 1 base; bases with no gene match: 8. The length of the CDR3 is 15 residues. The V gene's germline CDR1 is SGHNT and CDR2 YYREEE (reference sequence). Here the CDR3 reads CASSLKRGVRETQYF. The DNA of the CDR3 is TGTGCCAGCAGCTTGAAACGGGGGGTCAGGGAGACCCAGTACTTC. Filled out from reference TRBV5-4 and TRBJ2-5, the complete variable domain reads ETGVTQSPTHLIKTRGQQVTLRCSSQSGHNTVSWYQQALGQGPQFIFQYYREEENGRGNFPPRFSGLQFPNYSSELNVNALELDDSALYLCASSLKRGVRETQYFGPGTRLLVL.

This clone turned up a few times. The chain uses TRBV30 and TRBJ1-1; tentative D call: TRBD1 (5 bases). Between the trimmed V and J ends, which lost 6 bases and 7 bases, there was a span of 6 bases. The CDR3 length is 9 residues. Germline V CDR1 and CDR2: GTSNPN, SVGIG (reference sequence). CDR3: CACGGEAFF. CDR3 coding DNA: TGTGCCTGCGGGGGTGAAGCTTTCTTT. Full variable domain (remainder filled in from reference TRBV30 and TRBJ1-1): SQTIHQWPATLVQPVGSPLSLECTVEGTSNPNLYWYRQAAGRGLQLLFYSVGIGQISSEVPQNLSASRPQDRQFILSSKKLLLSDSGFYLCACGGEAFFGQGTRLTVV.

This clone turned up a few times. The chain employs TRBV7-9 and TRBJ1-3; D is unclear. The CDR3 is 15 residues long. V lost 8 bases and J lost 4, with 18 bases in between. Germline lookup yields CDR1 SEHNR and CDR2 FQNEAQ (reference sequence). This chain's CDR3 is CASEFGGPTGNTIYF. In nucleotides, the CDR3 is TGTGCCAGCGAATTTGGTGGGCCAACCGGAAACACCATATATTTT. Based on the CDR3 plus reference TRBV7-9 and TRBJ1-3, the full variable domain is DTGVSQNPRHKITKRGQNVTFRCDPISEHNRLYWYRQTLGQGPEFLTYFQNEAQLEKSRLLSDRFSAERPKGSFSTLEIQRTEQGDSAMYLCASEFGGPTGNTIYFGEGSWLTVV.

J is TRBJ2-1 and V is TRBV7-2, with unresolved D. The CDR3 is 16 amino acids. CDR1 and CDR2 from the germline V gene are SGHTA and FQGNSA. V was pared by 0 bases and J by 0 bases, with 9 bases between. For the CDR3, the DNA is TGTGCCAGCAGCTTAGCGCCTGACTTCTCCTACAATGAGCAGTTCTTC. This sequence encodes CASSLAPDFSYNEQFF.

The chain uses TRBV28 and TRBJ2-7; 9 bases map to TRBD1. After removal of 6 bases from V and 1 base from J, the junction contained 4 bases not matched to a gene. This CDR3 is built from 14 residues. The germline V gene encodes CDR1 MDHEN and CDR2 SYDVKM. Written as DNA, the CDR3 is TGTGCCAGCAGGGGGGGGACAGGGTCCTACGAGCAGTACGTC. Protein: CASRGGTGSYEQYV.

The rearrangement uses TRBV14 and TRBJ2-1; TRBD1 matches 8 bases. Germline values: CDR1 SGHDN, CDR2 FVKESK. The J segment lost 7 bases and the V segment lost 1 base, leaving 9 bases of the junction unmatched. The CDR3 length is 16 residues. The DNA of the CDR3 is TGTGCCAGCAGCCAAGCAACAGGGGGTGCGAATAATGAGCAGTTCTTC. Translation gives CASSQATGGANNEQFF.

The chain is built from TRBV7-6 and TRBJ2-5; D is unclear. Trimming stripped 5 bases from V and 5 bases from J, with 9 bases between. Looked up from germline, CDR1 is SGHVS and CDR2 is FNYEAQ. The CDR3 spans 12 residues. DNA of the CDR3: TGTGCCAGCAGCCCAGGCCGGGAGACCCAGTACTTC. Translated: CASSPGRETQYF. The full variable domain, rest sourced from reference TRBV7-6 and TRBJ2-5, is GAGVSQSPRYKVTKRGQDVALRCDPISGHVSLYWYRQALGQGPEFLTYFNYEAQQDKSGLPNDRFSAERPEGSISTLTIQRTEQRDSAMYRCASSPGRETQYFGPGTRLLVL.

V gene TRBV29-1 combines with J gene TRBJ1-4, with TRBD1 matching over 9 bases. The trim removed 6 bases at V and 3 bases at J, leaving 8 bases unmatched. This CDR3 spans 15 amino acids. CDR1 and CDR2 (germline): SQVTM, ANQGSEA. CDR3 sequence reads: CSVRRTGEANEKLFF. In DNA form, the CDR3 reads TGCAGCGTCCGGCGGACAGGGGAGGCTAATGAAAAACTGTTTTTT.

This chain joins TRBV2 and TRBJ2-7; D is uncertain. CDR1 and CDR2 (germline): SNHLY, FYNNEI. The CDR3 loop spans 12 amino acids. Deletions cut 4 bases from V and 2 bases from J, with 6 bases between. The chain's CDR3 is CASSVRTYEQYV. The DNA for the CDR3 is TGTGCCAGCAGTGTAAGAACCTACGAGCAGTACGTC.

The sample holds a few counts of this clone. The chain employs TRBV7-2 and TRBJ1-5; D gene ambiguous. Germline V gene data show CDR1 as SGHTA and CDR2 as FQGNSA. The CDR3 loop spans 12 amino acids. The V end was cut by 8 bases, the J end by 4 bases, with 9 bases between. The chain's CDR3 is CASSNPNQPQHF. In DNA form, the CDR3 reads TGTGCCAGCTCCAACCCGAATCAGCCCCAGCATTTT.

The rearrangement uses TRBV5-1 and TRBJ2-3, with TRBD1 matching 7 bases. V lost 4 bases, J lost 0 bases, and 8 bases stayed unmatched. Germline loops: CDR1 SGHRS, CDR2 YFSETQ. The CDR3 loop spans 16 amino acids. CDR3 coding DNA: TGCGCCAGCAGCCCGAACAGGGGAGTTAGCACAGATACGCAGTATTTT. It yields the protein CASSPNRGVSTDTQYF.

This clone was observed a handful of times. Other nucleotide sequences in the sample specify the same CDR3. This chain joins TRBV5-1 and TRBJ2-5; 8 bases match TRBD1. Trimming cost V 1 base and J 4 bases; bases outside gene matches: 0. There are 13 residues in the CDR3. The germline V gene encodes CDR1 SGHRS and CDR2 YFSETQ. CDR3 in amino acids: CASSLTGGETQYF. DNA for the CDR3: TGCGCCAGCAGCTTGACAGGGGGAGAGACCCAGTACTTC.

J is TRBJ1-2 and V is TRBV2, with D unclear. V was clipped by 3 bases and J by 8 bases, with 7 bases between them. The germline V gene has CDR1 SNHLY and CDR2 FYNNEI. The CDR3 is made up of 11 amino acids. The chain's CDR3 is CASSDEGGYTF. CDR3 nucleotide sequence: TGTGCCAGCAGTGACGAGGGCGGCTACACCTTC.

In this sample, this clone turned up a few times. The chain combines TRBV6-1 with TRBJ2-1; 7 bases line up with TRBD2. The CDR3 is made up of 15 amino acids. The trim removed 4 bases at V and 1 base at J, leaving 4 bases unmatched. Germline V gene sequence: CDR1 MNHNS, CDR2 SASEGT. This CDR3 is CASSGGGTSYNEQFF. CDR3 bases: TGTGCCAGCAGTGGCGGGGGAACGTCCTACAATGAGCAGTTCTTC.

This clone was picked up a small number of times. This chain uses TRBV7-9 with TRBJ2-1, with 7 positions matching TRBD2. V lost 1 base, J lost 3 bases, and 9 bases stayed unmatched. CDR3 length: 17 amino acids. Germline V gene lookup returns CDR1 SEHNR and CDR2 FQNEAQ (reference sequence). The CDR3 region has the DNA TGTGCCAGCAGCTTAGAGTACGGAGCGGGACTCTACAATGAGCAGTTCTTC. Protein product: CASSLEYGAGLYNEQFF.